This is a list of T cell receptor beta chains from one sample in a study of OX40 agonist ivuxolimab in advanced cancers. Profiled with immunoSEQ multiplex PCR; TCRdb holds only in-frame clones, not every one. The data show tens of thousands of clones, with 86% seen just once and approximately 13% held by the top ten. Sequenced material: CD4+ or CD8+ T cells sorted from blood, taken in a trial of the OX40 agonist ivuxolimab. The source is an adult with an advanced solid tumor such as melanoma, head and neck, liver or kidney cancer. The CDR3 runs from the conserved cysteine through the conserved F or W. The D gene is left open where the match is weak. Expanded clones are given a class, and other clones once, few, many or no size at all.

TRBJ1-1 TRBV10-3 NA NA CAISETDNEAFF TGTGCCATCAGTGAAACGGATAATGAAGCTTTCTTT
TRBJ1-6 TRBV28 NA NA CASNPIYNSPLHF TGTGCCAGCAATCCGATTTATAATTCACCCCTCCACTTT
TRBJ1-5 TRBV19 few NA CASAPGPNQPQHF TGTGCCAGTGCACCGGGTCCAAATCAGCCCCAGCATTTT
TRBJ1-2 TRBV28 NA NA CASSSPPGDGTNYGYTF TGTGCCAGCAGTTCCCCGCCTGGGGACGGTACTAACTATGGCTACACCTTC
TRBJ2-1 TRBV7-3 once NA CASSPSGGAIGEQFF TGTGCCAGCAGCCCTAGTGGGGGGGCCATTGGTGAGCAGTTCTTC
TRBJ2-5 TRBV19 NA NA CASRGLETVETQYF TGTGCCAGTAGAGGACTGGAGACTGTGGAGACCCAGTACTTC
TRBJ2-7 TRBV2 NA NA CASRGGLYEQYF TGTGCCAGCAGAGGAGGACTCTACGAGCAGTACTTC
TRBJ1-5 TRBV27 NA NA CASSSSFLRGNQPQHF TGTGCCAGCAGTTCCTCCTTTTTGAGGGGCAATCAGCCCCAGCATTTT
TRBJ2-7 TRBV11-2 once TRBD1 CASSFGADRAYEQYF TGTGCCAGCAGCTTTGGGGCGGACAGGGCTTACGAGCAGTACTTC
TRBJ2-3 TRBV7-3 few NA CASSPLGGYTDTQYF TGTGCCAGCAGCCCACTCGGGGGATACACAGATACGCAGTATTTT
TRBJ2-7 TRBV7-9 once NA CASSLIEGWGNEQYF TGTGCCAGCAGCTTAATCGAGGGGTGGGGAAACGAGCAGTACTTC
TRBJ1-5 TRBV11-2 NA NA CASSLDGAHSNQPQHF TGTGCCAGCAGCTTAGATGGGGCCCATAGCAATCAGCCCCAGCATTTT
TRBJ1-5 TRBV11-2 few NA CASSLEGGQPQHF TGTGCCAGCAGCTTAGAGGGGGGTCAGCCCCAGCATTTT
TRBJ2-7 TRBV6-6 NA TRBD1 CASSYSGTGIYEQYF TGTGCCAGCAGTTATTCCGGGACAGGGATCTACGAGCAGTACTTC
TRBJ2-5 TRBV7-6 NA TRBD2 CASSLYQRGGQETQYF TGTGCCAGCAGCTTATACCAGCGGGGGGGCCAAGAGACCCAGTACTTC
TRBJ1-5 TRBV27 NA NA CASSPYPNQPQHF TGTGCCAGCAGTCCCTACCCCAATCAGCCCCAGCATTTT
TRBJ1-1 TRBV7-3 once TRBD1 CASSPQGATEAFF TGTGCCAGCAGCCCCCAGGGGGCCACTGAAGCTTTCTTT
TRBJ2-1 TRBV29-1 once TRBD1 CSGTGTGDDNEQFF TGCAGCGGGACCGGGACAGGCGATGACAATGAGCAGTTCTTC